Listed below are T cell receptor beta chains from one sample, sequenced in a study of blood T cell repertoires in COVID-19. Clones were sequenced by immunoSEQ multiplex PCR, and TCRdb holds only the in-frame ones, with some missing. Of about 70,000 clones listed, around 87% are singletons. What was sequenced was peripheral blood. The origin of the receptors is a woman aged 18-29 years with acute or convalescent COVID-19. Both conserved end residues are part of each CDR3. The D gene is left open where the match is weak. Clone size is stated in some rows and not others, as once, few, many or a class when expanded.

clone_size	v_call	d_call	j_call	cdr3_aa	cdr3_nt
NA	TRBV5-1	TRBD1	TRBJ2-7	CASSNLDRAAYEQYF	TGCGCCAGCAGCAACTTGGACAGGGCGGCGTACGAGCAGTACTTC
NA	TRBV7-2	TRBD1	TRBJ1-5	CASSLAERPYRGRNQPQHF	TGTGCCAGCAGCTTAGCCGAAAGGCCATACAGGGGGCGGAATCAGCCCCAGCATTTT
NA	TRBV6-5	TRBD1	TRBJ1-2	CASSTRGNYGYTF	TGTGCCAGCAGTACCAGGGGGAACTATGGCTACACCTTC
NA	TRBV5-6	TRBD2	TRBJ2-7	CASSWGTSGIYEQYF	TGTGCCAGCAGCTGGGGGACTAGCGGAATCTACGAGCAGTACTTC
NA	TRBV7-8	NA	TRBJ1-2	CASSLIPGFYGYTF	TGTGCCAGCAGCTTAATCCCGGGATTTTATGGCTACACCTTC
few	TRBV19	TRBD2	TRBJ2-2	CASTFRRAGEPGELFF	TGTGCCAGTACCTTCAGGCGAGCGGGAGAACCCGGGGAGCTGTTTTTT
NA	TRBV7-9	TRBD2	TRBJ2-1	CASSLPSGRAPHPNNEQFF	TGTGCCAGCAGCTTACCTAGCGGGAGGGCCCCCCATCCTAACAATGAGCAGTTCTTC
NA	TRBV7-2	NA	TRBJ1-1	CASSIDRNTEAFF	TGTGCCAGCAGCATAGACAGAAACACTGAAGCTTTCTTT
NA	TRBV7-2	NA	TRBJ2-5	CASSLGLLTGETQYF	TGTGCCAGCAGCTTAGGTCTTCTAACGGGGGAGACCCAGTACTTC
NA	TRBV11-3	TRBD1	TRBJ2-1	CASSLGTGTGVNEQFF	TGTGCCAGCAGCTTAGGTACTGGGACAGGAGTCAATGAGCAGTTCTTC
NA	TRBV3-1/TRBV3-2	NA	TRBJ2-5	CASSPGLDRAQYF	TGTGCCAGCAGCCCGGGACTCGATCGGGCCCAGTACTTC
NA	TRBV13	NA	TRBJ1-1	CASSPPAWGRASEAFF	TGTGCCAGCAGCCCCCCAGCTTGGGGGCGAGCATCTGAAGCTTTCTTT
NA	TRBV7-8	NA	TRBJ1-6	CASSPRGYVLHF	TGTGCCAGCAGCCCTAGAGGCTATGTGCTCCACTTT
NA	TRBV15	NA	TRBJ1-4	CATSRVNEKLFF	TGTGCCACCAGCAGAGTAAATGAAAAACTGTTTTTT
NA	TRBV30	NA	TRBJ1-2	CAWSWLANYGYTF	TGTGCCTGGAGTTGGCTAGCTAACTATGGCTACACCTTC
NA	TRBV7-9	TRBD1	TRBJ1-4	CASSFGGQGAGEKLFF	TGTGCCAGCAGCTTCGGCGGGCAGGGGGCGGGCGAAAAACTGTTTTTT
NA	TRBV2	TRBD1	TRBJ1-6	CASRETGVWDSPLHF	TGTGCCAGCAGAGAAACAGGGGTCTGGGATTCACCCCTCCACTTT
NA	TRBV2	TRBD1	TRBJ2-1	CASREGGAYNEQFF	TGTGCCAGCAGGGAAGGGGGCGCCTACAATGAGCAGTTCTTC
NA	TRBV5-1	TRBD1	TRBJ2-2	CASSWTGEGTGELFF	TGCGCCAGCAGCTGGACAGGGGAAGGTACCGGGGAGCTGTTTTTT
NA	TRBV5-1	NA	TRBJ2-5	CASSPDSGQTQYF	TGCGCCAGCAGCCCGGACAGCGGACAGACCCAGTACTTC